These 21 T cell receptor beta chains originate from one sample sequenced in a study of T-cell memory formation after mild COVID-19. TCRdb itself ran the 5' RACE reads through MiXCR, one entry per CDR3 protein. The data show almost 550,000 distinct CDR3 sequences, roughly 21% seen once. Source material: PBMCs or a T cell subset sorted from them (not recorded which). These TCRs come from an adult woman who had mild COVID-19 (a few samples of this study predate the infection). Cell type and time point are not known.

This clonotype was found a few times. The chain carries TRBV30 and TRBJ1-1, with 7 bases aligning to TRBD1. The V gene end was trimmed by 5 bases and the J gene end by 1 base; junction bases not matched to a gene: 4. There are 13 residues in the CDR3. The germline V gene has CDR1 GTSNPN and CDR2 SVGIG (reference sequence). The CDR3 region is CAWSTGSNTEAFF. The CDR3 region has the DNA TGTGCCTGGTCGACAGGGTCGAACACTGAAGCTTTCTTT. The whole variable domain, remainder taken from reference TRBV30 and TRBJ1-1, is SQTIHQWPATLVQPVGSPLSLECTVEGTSNPNLYWYRQAAGRGLQLLFYSVGIGQISSEVPQNLSASRPQDRQFILSSKKLLLSDSGFYLCAWSTGSNTEAFFGQGTRLTVV.

This clonotype has a handful of counts. The rearrangement links TRBV2 to TRBJ2-1; the match to TRBD1 covers 8 bases. Trimming at V came to 11 bases and at J to 5 bases, leaving 8 bases not matched to a gene. The CDR3 loop spans 13 amino acids. Germline CDR1 SNHLY, CDR2 FYNNEI. The CDR3 DNA reads TGTGCCGGAGGGATGACAGGGGACAATGAGCAGTTCTTC. Amino acid sequence: CAGGMTGDNEQFF. The variable domain in full, completed from reference TRBV2 and TRBJ2-1, reads EPEVTQTPSHQVTQMGQEVILRCVPISNHLYFYWYRQILGQKVEFLVSFYNNEISEKSEIFDDQFSVERPDGSNFTLKIRSTKLEDSAMYFCAGGMTGDNEQFFGPGTRLTVL.

This clonotype was recorded at least ten times. The CDR3 region is CASSSINEQFF. The CDR3 bases are TGTGCCAGCAGTTCAATCAATGAGCAGTTCTTC. V usage is TRBV12-3 or TRBV12-4 and J usage is TRBJ2-1; D not resolved. CDR3 length: 11 residues. V dropped 4 bases and J dropped 6 bases, with 4 bases sitting between them.

This rearrangement joins TRBV13 to TRBJ2-3, with 11 bases matching TRBD2. CDR3 length: 15 amino acids. Trimming took 5 bases from V and 7 from J; bases not matched to a gene: 8. Germline-derived CDR1 and CDR2 are PRHDT and FYEKMQ (reference sequence). CDR3 bases: TGTGCCAGCAGCCTCCGACTAGCGGGGTGGAATACGCAGTATTTT. Translated, it gives CASSLRLAGWNTQYF. The full variable domain, its missing parts supplied by reference TRBV13 and TRBJ2-3, is AAGVIQSPRHLIKEKRETATLKCYPIPRHDTVYWYQQGPGQDPQFLISFYEKMQSDKGSIPDRFSAQQFSDYHSELNMSSLELGDSALYFCASSLRLAGWNTQYFGPGTRLTVL.

The J gene is TRBJ1-1, the V gene TRBV3-1, with D perhaps TRBD1 (5 bases). This CDR3 has 12 amino acids. V shed 1 base and J shed 6 bases, with 6 bases lying between them. Germline values: CDR1 LGHDT, CDR2 YNNKEL (reference sequence). This CDR3 reads CASSQGGAEAFF. For the CDR3, the DNA is TGTGCCAGCAGCCAAGGGGGGGCTGAAGCTTTCTTT.

This chain joins TRBV24-1 and TRBJ2-1, with TRBD2 matching over 7 bases. Looked up from germline, CDR1 is KGHDR and CDR2 is SFDVKD. This CDR3 is built from 14 residues. V shed 5 bases and J 8 bases; nucleotides not matched to a gene: 8. CDR3 residues: CATSVRTRGDEQFF. The CDR3 bases are TGTGCCACCAGTGTCCGGACCCGGGGGGATGAGCAGTTCTTC.

This clonotype was recorded a few times. Sequence at one end of the junction differs from germline and may be a read error. This chain uses TRBV27 with TRBJ1-1; a possible D gene is TRBD1 (5 bases). CDR1 and CDR2 from the germline V gene are MNHEY and SMNVEV (reference sequence). CDR3 size: 13 residues. The CDR3 DNA sequence: TGTGCCAGCGGTTTATTTCTGGGGGCTGAAGCTTTCTTT. It translates to CASGLFLGAEAFF.

The V and J genes are TRBV29-1 and TRBJ2-1; D remains unclear. This CDR3 has 15 residues. The V and J ends lost 2 bases and 7 bases respectively, with 18 bases between them. CDR1 is SQVTM, CDR2 ANQGSEA, per germline. The CDR3 reads CSVEMSKGAQNEQFF. The CDR3 coding sequence is TGCAGCGTTGAAATGTCAAAGGGCGCCCAAAATGAGCAGTTCTTC.

This clonotype was recorded a few times. The chain carries TRBV7-3 and TRBJ2-3; TRBD2 matches 14 bases. The trim removed 0 bases at V and 4 bases at J, leaving 0 bases unmatched. Germline V gives CDR1 SGHTA, CDR2 FQGTGA. CDR3 size: 16 residues. CDR3 bases: TGTGCCAGCAGCTTAACGGGACTAGCGGGAGCAGATACGCAGTATTTT. This codes for CASSLTGLAGADTQYF. Full variable domain (remainder filled in from reference TRBV7-3 and TRBJ2-3): GAGVSQTPSNKVTEKGKYVELRCDPISGHTALYWYRQSLGQGPEFLIYFQGTGAADDSGLPNDRFFAVRPEGSVSTLKIQRTERGDSAVYLCASSLTGLAGADTQYFGPGTRLTVL.

The chain uses TRBV20-1 and TRBJ1-1; unclear D gene. V was pared by 6 bases and J by 0 bases, with 17 bases between. Germline CDR1 and CDR2: DFQATT and SNEGSKA (reference sequence). This CDR3 region has 15 residues. The CDR3: CSANPWTEMNTEAFF. The DNA of the CDR3 is TGCAGTGCCAATCCCTGGACGGAGATGAACACTGAAGCTTTCTTT.

This clonotype turned up a few times. The J gene is TRBJ2-3, the V gene TRBV4-1; no definite D call. Germline CDR1 is MGHRA and CDR2 is YSYEKL. V gave up 0 bases and J gave up 5 bases, with 15 bases separating them. This CDR3 is 16 amino acids long. CDR3 sequence (DNA): TGCGCCAGCAGCCAAGAGCTACAGATCTGGGGAGATACGCAGTATTTT. Its translation is CASSQELQIWGDTQYF.

This clonotype was recorded a few times. V usage is TRBV5-1 and J usage is TRBJ2-3; TRBD2 aligns across 13 bases. The V and J ends lost 0 bases and 3 bases, in that order; junction bases with no gene match: 4. The germline gives CDR1 SGHRS, CDR2 YFSETQ. The CDR3 has 17 residues. The CDR3 here is CASSLGTSGSLTDTQYF. The CDR3 DNA is TGCGCCAGCAGCTTGGGGACTAGCGGGAGTTTAACAGATACGCAGTATTTT.

This clonotype was found a few times. This rearrangement joins TRBV10-3 to TRBJ2-7; 14 nucleotides align to TRBD2. The trim removed 4 bases at V and 6 bases at J, leaving 8 bases unmatched. Per germline, CDR1 ENHRY and CDR2 SYGVKD. This CDR3 has 16 residues. The CDR3 spells CAISAGTSGSLCEQYF. CDR3 in DNA: TGTGCCATCAGTGCCGGGACTAGCGGGAGTCTCTGCGAGCAGTACTTC.

The chain links TRBV20-1 to TRBJ2-1; 9 positions match TRBD2. Germline V CDR1 and CDR2: DFQATT, SNEGSKA (reference sequence). V lost 6 bases, J lost 9 bases, and 12 bases stayed unmatched. There are 14 residues in the CDR3. The CDR3 loop reads CSAQRSAGGREQFF. CDR3 nucleotides: TGCAGTGCCCAGAGGAGCGCGGGGGGGCGTGAGCAGTTCTTC.

The V call is TRBV4-1, the J call TRBJ2-7; D could derive from TRBD1 or TRBD2 (5 bases each). CDR3 length equals 16 residues. The V end was cut by 3 bases, the J end by 4 bases, with 19 bases between. Per germline, CDR1 MGHRA and CDR2 YSYEKL. CDR3 sequence (DNA): TGCGCCAGCAGCCAGGCCCCCGGGACGGCAAGTTACGAGCAGTACTTC. It yields the protein CASSQAPGTASYEQYF.

This sequence joins TRBV3-1 and TRBJ1-1, with TRBD1 as a possible D gene (5 bases). Trimming left V 1 base short and J 4 bases short, with 16 bases between. Germline V gives CDR1 LGHDT, CDR2 YNNKEL (reference sequence). The CDR3 totals 16 residues. CDR3 sequence (DNA): TGTGCCAGCAGCCAAGTGTCCAGGGTAAGAGGCACTGAAGCTTTCTTT. Its protein is CASSQVSRVRGTEAFF.

The chain is built from TRBV19 and TRBJ2-7; D is perhaps TRBD2 (6 bases). CDR1 and CDR2 from the germline V gene are LNHDA and SQIVND (reference sequence). This CDR3 is built from 13 residues. V lost 6 bases to trimming and J lost 3 bases, with 12 bases between them. The CDR3 loop reads CASRGGADYEQYF. CDR3 coding DNA: TGTGCCAGTAGGGGCGGGGCGGACTACGAGCAGTACTTC.

This clonotype was recorded a few times. The J gene is TRBJ2-5, the V gene TRBV6-5; 8 bases are shared with TRBD2. The V gene end was trimmed by 5 bases and the J gene end by 0 bases; junction bases not matched to a gene: 5. There are 15 residues in the CDR3. Germline assignment: CDR1 MNHEY and CDR2 SVGAGI. CDR3 protein: CASSLSGAYQETQYF. DNA for the CDR3: TGTGCCAGCAGTCTTAGCGGGGCCTACCAAGAGACCCAGTACTTC.

This clonotype was seen just once. The gene calls are TRBV27 and TRBJ2-7, with D possibly being TRBD1 (5 bases). The CDR3 sequence is 14 residues long. Trimming stripped 3 bases from V and 1 base from J, with 10 bases between. From germline, CDR1 is MNHEY and CDR2 SMNVEV (reference sequence). The CDR3 is CASSLTEGSYEQYF. The CDR3 DNA reads TGTGCCAGCAGTTTGACAGAAGGGTCCTACGAGCAGTACTTC.

V is TRBV11-2 and J is TRBJ1-2, with TRBD1 matching over 8 bases. This CDR3 has 15 residues. Germline CDR1 reads SGHAT; CDR2 reads FQNNGV. V gave up 4 bases and J gave up 7 bases; unmatched junction bases: 11. Written as DNA, the CDR3 is TGTGCCAGCAGCTCAATGATCCAGGGGGCTTCTGGCTACACCTTC. Translation gives CASSSMIQGASGYTF.

The table lists this clonotype with a few counts. The CDR3 here is CASSESSTGGYEQYF. The DNA of the CDR3 is TGTGCCAGCAGTGAATCCTCTACTGGGGGTTACGAGCAGTACTTC. The genes are TRBV6-1 and TRBJ2-7; the D gene could be TRBD1 or TRBD2 (5 bases each). CDR3 length: 15 amino acids. Germline-derived CDR1 and CDR2 are MNHNS and SASEGT. Trimming cost V 2 bases and J 4 bases, with 15 bases left between them.